This T cell receptor (beta chain) appears in the sequencing data of a study of blood T cell dynamics during melanoma immunotherapy. Germline CDR1 reads KGHSH; CDR2 reads LQKENI. V lost 3 bases and J 7 bases, leaving 9 bases between the germline ends. The CDR3 extends over 13 amino acids. The time point is: week 3, after first cycle of checkpoint inhibitor. Here immunoSEQ multiplex PCR was the method, and the copy in TCRdb shows in-frame clones only, minus some. The profile shows roughly 8,100 clones, 85% to 90% of them singletons. The TCR was taken from a human donor with melanoma. The rearrangement uses TRBV18 and TRBJ1-4, with a possible D match to TRBD1 (6 bases). The source material was blood, sampled from a patient treated with checkpoint blockade. The CDR3 nucleotides are TGTGCCAGCTCACCCCAGGGGACTGAAAAACTGTTTTTT. It specifies CASSPQGTEKLFF.